This T cell receptor beta chain stems from a study of cytomegalovirus exposure and HLA in healthy donors. Details on this clone: The antigen is not known.

The CDR3 covers 19 residues. Study-wide points: In an earlier analysis, most TCR beta V segments were productive about 87% or about 30% of the time. Cytomegalovirus-associated TCR beta chains were listed, numbering roughly 150.

PCR employed 60 Vbeta and 13 Jbeta primers. Sequenced by immunoSEQ multiplex PCR; TCRdb stores in-frame clones only, minus some. Here the sample spans some 120,000 clones, around two thirds being singletons. The chain joins TRBV1 to TRBJ2-5; the D call of TRBD2 is as the table states it, not checked on the DNA. TRBV1 is a listed pseudogene. Sequenced input: PBMCs. The sequence came from a middle-aged woman in good health and CMV-seropositive. CDR3 region: CTSSQPGLAGGIPQETQYF. CDR3 nucleotides: TGCACCAGCAGCCAGCCGGGACTAGCGGGGGGCATTCCCCAAGAGACCCAGTACTTC.